This T cell receptor (beta chain) derives from a study of blood T cell repertoires in COVID-19. Study information: The origin of the acute and convalescent COVID-19 samples was the United States, Italy and Spain.

Using immunoSEQ multiplex PCR, the repertoire was profiled, and TCRdb retains in-frame clones only, with some absent. The sample consists of under 200,000 clones, 80% to 85% of them appearing once. Germline CDR1 reads LNHDA; CDR2 reads SQIVND (reference sequence). Trimming removed 3 bases from V and 2 bases from J; junction bases left unmatched: 1. This CDR3 has 14 amino acids. Participants were aged roughly 18 to 100 years from 20 to 30 US areas. Participants were placed into cohorts based on the clinical history they reported. Recovered status in Cohort 3 required two negative PCRs, clearance, or symptom resolution.

The chain couples TRBV19 to TRBJ2-1; TRBD2 agrees at 7 bases. This sequence was found in a woman aged 55-70 years who had recovered from COVID-19. Sequencing was done on a sample of PBMCs or T cells enriched from blood (not recorded which). The CDR3 here is CASSIRGAYNEQFF. The CDR3 DNA reads TGTGCCAGTAGTATCCGGGGGGCCTACAATGAGCAGTTCTTC.